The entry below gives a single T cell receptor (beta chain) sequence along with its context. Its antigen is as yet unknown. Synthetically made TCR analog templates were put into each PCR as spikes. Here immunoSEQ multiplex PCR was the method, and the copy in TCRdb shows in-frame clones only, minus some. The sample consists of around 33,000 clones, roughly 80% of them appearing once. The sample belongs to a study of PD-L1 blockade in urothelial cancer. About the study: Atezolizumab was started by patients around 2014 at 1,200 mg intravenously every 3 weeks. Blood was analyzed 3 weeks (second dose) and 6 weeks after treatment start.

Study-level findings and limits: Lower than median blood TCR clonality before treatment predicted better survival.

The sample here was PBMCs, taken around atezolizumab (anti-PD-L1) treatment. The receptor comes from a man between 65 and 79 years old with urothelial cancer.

The CDR3 coding sequence is TGTGCCAGCAGGCGGGACCTGGGGGGGGAGACCCAGTACTTC. It yields the protein CASRRDLGGETQYF. This chain joins TRBV5-5 and TRBJ2-5; 7 nucleotides agree with TRBD2. This CDR3 region has 14 residues. After removal of 5 bases from V and 5 bases from J, the junction contained 9 bases not matched to a gene. Germline loops: CDR1 SGHKS, CDR2 YYEKEE (reference sequence). The whole variable domain, remainder taken from reference TRBV5-5 and TRBJ2-5, is DAGVTQSPTHLIKTRGQQVTLRCSPISGHKSVSWYQQVLGQGPQFIFQYYEKEERGRGNFPDRFSARQFPNYSSELNVNALLLGDSALYLCASRRDLGGETQYFGPGTRLLVL.